This T cell receptor (beta chain) was sequenced during a study of CD8 T cells in ankylosing spondylitis. This clonotype was detected ten times or more. Its antigen is not known. It was by quantitative 5'-RACE with molecular barcodes that TCR beta libraries were made. Each CDR3 protein gets one entry after TCRdb re-called the 5' RACE reads with MiXCR. The data hold about 700,000 distinct CDR3 sequences, with roughly 19% observed a single time. J gave up 4 bases and V 5 bases, and 8 bases lay outside the gene matches. The CDR3 has 15 residues. From germline, CDR1 is MNHEY and CDR2 SMNVEV (reference sequence). Overall study findings and caveats: Blood of patients with ankylosing spondylitis appeared to be characterized by a TCR beta motif of several highly homologous variants. Disease-linked clones reportedly concentrated significantly in matched ankylosing spondylitis synovial fluid.

The sample consisted of blood, either unsorted or a sorted T cell fraction (not recorded which). The clonotype originates from a male donor with ankylosing spondylitis. The chain links TRBV27 to TRBJ1-2; TRBD1 aligns across 9 bases. CDR3 region: CASSPRTGAFYGYTF. The DNA for the CDR3 is TGTGCCAGCAGTCCTAGGACAGGGGCGTTCTATGGCTACACCTTC.